This T cell receptor (beta chain) was recorded in a study of beta chain features in type 1 diabetes. Study-wide points: TCRB CDR3s from Type 1 diabetes patients were moderately but significantly shorter in all four CD4+ subsets.

The V gene lost 6 bases and the J gene lost 1 base, with 14 bases spanning the gap. This CDR3 comprises 15 residues. From germline, CDR1 is MDHEN and CDR2 SYDVKM. Donors contributed one heparinised blood draw apiece, averaging about 120 mL. All of the isolated RNA was reverse transcribed, so expressed TCRB transcripts were sequenced. Only in-frame clones appear in the TCRdb table, and some are missing; sequencing was by immunoSEQ multiplex PCR. The repertoire holds about 260,000 clones, around 24% seen once, with roughly 0.013% in the top ten. This clone has just a few counts. Its antigen is not known.

The TCR originated in a woman in her 30s with type 1 diabetes. The chain employs TRBV28 and TRBJ2-3, with D unresolved. The sample consisted of naive CD4+ T cells from blood. CDR3 region: CASSWASTRTDTQYF. The CDR3 coding sequence is TGTGCCAGCAGCTGGGCTTCGACCCGCACAGATACGCAGTATTTT.